The count of the clone carrying this TCR beta chain is one. Its antigen is unknown. This record comes from a study of shared clonotypes between healthy human individuals. Whole-study findings and limits: Incompleteness in sorted-subset sequencing, despite large depth, was shown by rarefaction.

Germline CDR1 MNHEY, CDR2 SMNVEV (reference sequence). Trimming cost V 5 bases and J 7 bases, with 11 bases left between them. The CDR3 is 13 residues long. The protocol was immunoSEQ multiplex PCR, while the TCRdb copy is restricted to in-frame clones and leaves out a portion. The sample contains over 1.4 million clones, roughly 96% of which appear only once. V gene TRBV27 combines with J gene TRBJ1-4; D gene uncertain. The TCR sequence derives from a man younger than 45 in good health. Sample: naive CD4+ T cells sorted from blood. Subset denoted: CD45RA+ positively selected. The CDR3 DNA reads TGTGCCAGCAGTCTCTATCGGGGTGAAAAACTGTTTTTT. Its translation: CASSLYRGEKLFF.